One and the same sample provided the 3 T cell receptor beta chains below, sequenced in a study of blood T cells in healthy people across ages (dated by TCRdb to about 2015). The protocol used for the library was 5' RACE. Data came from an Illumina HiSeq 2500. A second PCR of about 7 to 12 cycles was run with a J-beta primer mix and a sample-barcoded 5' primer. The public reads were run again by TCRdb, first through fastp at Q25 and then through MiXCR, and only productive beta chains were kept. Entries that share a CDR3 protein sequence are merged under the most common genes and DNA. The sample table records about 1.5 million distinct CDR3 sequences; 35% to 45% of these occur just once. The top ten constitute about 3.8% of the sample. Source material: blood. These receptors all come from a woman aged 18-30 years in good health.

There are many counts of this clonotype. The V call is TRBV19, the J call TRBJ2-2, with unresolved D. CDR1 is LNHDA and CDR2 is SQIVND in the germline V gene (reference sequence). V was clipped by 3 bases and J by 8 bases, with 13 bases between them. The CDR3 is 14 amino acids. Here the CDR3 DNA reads TGTGCCAGTAGTATGGGCAGACCGAAAGGGGAGCTGTTTTTT. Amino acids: CASSMGRPKGELFF.

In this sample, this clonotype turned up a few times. In DNA form, the CDR3 reads TGTGCCAGCAGCGCTCTGGGGGGTAGGGCCACTGAAGCTTTCTTT. This encodes CASSALGGRATEAFF. This chain links TRBV11-2 with TRBJ1-1, with D maybe TRBD1 (5 bases). Germline values: CDR1 SGHAT, CDR2 FQNNGV. The CDR3 length is 15 residues. V dropped 5 bases and J dropped 4 bases, with 17 bases sitting between them.

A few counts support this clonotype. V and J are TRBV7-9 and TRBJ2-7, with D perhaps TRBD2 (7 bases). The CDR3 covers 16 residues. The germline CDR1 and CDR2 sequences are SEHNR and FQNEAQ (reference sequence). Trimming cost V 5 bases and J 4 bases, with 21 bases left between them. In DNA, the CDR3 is TGTGCCAGCAGCGCCCGGGGGGTCTTACAGGGTTACGAGCAGTACTTC. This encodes CASSARGVLQGYEQYF. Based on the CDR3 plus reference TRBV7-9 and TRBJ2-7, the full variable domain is DTGVSQNPRHKITKRGQNVTFRCDPISEHNRLYWYRQTLGQGPEFLTYFQNEAQLEKSRLLSDRFSAERPKGSFSTLEIQRTEQGDSAMYLCASSARGVLQGYEQYFGPGTRLTVT.